This T cell receptor beta chain originates from a study of T cell responses to AZD1222 COVID-19 vaccine. TCRdb's copy holds only in-frame clones and misses some; the assay was immunoSEQ multiplex PCR. The sample records under 200,000 clones, approximately 93% being singletons. The sample was peripheral blood, taken on day 0 of AZD1222 vaccination. The clonotype originates from an adult in good health.

The CDR3 protein is CASSWRAGWAYEQYF. The CDR3 DNA is TGTGCCAGCAGTTGGCGGGCAGGGTGGGCCTACGAGCAGTACTTC. The chain recombines TRBV27 with TRBJ2-7, with D perhaps TRBD1 or TRBD2 (5 bases each). The CDR3 consists of 15 residues. The germline V and J ends were trimmed by 4 bases and 2 bases, with 15 bases remaining between them. Germline V gene sequence: CDR1 MNHEY, CDR2 SMNVEV (reference sequence).